What follows are 6 T cell receptor beta chains derived from one specimen sequenced in a study of cytomegalovirus exposure and HLA in healthy donors (dated by TCRdb to the late 2010s). Library preparation used the immunoSEQ multiplex PCR assay. A mixture of 60 forward primers for TCR Vbeta segments and 13 reverse primers for TCR Jbeta segments was used in the multiplex PCR. TCRdb limited this immuneACCESS table to in-frame rearrangements with V and J called. A share of clones is missing; checked studies link under half to unresolved V genes, and the rest is unexplained. The sample contains 150,000 to 200,000 clones, 77% of them found a single time. The ten largest clones represent around 1.6% of the sample. Sequencing was done on a sample of PBMCs. These receptors were obtained from a woman under 40 in good health and CMV-seronegative.

This clone was counted a few times. The CDR3 bases are TGTGCCAGCCAAAAAGGAGACAGGGGAGGCAATCAGCCCCAGCATTTT. It is translated as CASQKGDRGGNQPQHF. The chain couples TRBV28 to TRBJ1-5; 8 bases are a match to TRBD1. From germline, CDR1 is MDHEN and CDR2 SYDVKM. This CDR3 region has 16 residues. V was pared by 8 bases and J by 2 bases, with 11 bases of the junction left unmatched.

This chain joins TRBV7-9 and TRBJ2-7, with TRBD1 identical over 10 bases. CDR3 length: 16 amino acids. The junction had 9 bases not matched to a gene; V was cut back by 2 bases and J by 5 bases. Germline-derived CDR1 and CDR2 are SEHNR and FQNEAQ (reference sequence). Written as DNA, the CDR3 is TGTGCCAGCAGCTTAATCGGGACAGGGGCGAAAAACGAGCAGTACTTC. This translates into CASSLIGTGAKNEQYF.

A few counts support this clone. This rearrangement joins TRBV19 to TRBJ2-2; 13 positions match TRBD2. J was trimmed by 5 bases and V by 6 bases; bases with no gene match: 3. Germline V gene sequence: CDR1 LNHDA, CDR2 SQIVND (reference sequence). CDR3 size: 15 residues. The CDR3 sequence: CASSQGLAGTGELFF. The CDR3 DNA follows: TGTGCCAGTAGCCAGGGACTAGCGGGGACCGGGGAGCTGTTTTTT.

The CDR3 protein is CASSSLAPGQGSYNEQFF. The CDR3 region has the DNA TGTGCCAGCAGCAGCCTCGCCCCCGGACAGGGCTCCTACAATGAGCAGTTCTTC. The V gene is TRBV5-4, the J gene TRBJ2-1, with 8 positions matching TRBD1. The CDR3 is made up of 18 amino acids. With 4 bases clipped from V and 0 bases from J, the junction kept 12 bases outside the gene matches. CDR1 and CDR2 (germline): SGHNT, YYREEE (reference sequence).

This chain joins TRBV6-5 and TRBJ1-2; D remains ambiguous. CDR3 length equals 13 residues. Trimming stripped 6 bases from V and 5 bases from J, with 13 bases between. Germline assignment: CDR1 MNHEY and CDR2 SVGAGI. CDR3 residues: CASSDSLFYGYTF. The CDR3, as DNA: TGTGCCAGCAGCGACTCCCTCTTTTATGGCTACACCTTC.

V gene TRBV5-1 combines with J gene TRBJ1-1, with D possibly TRBD1 on 6 matching bases. Trimming removed 0 bases from V and 0 bases from J, with 9 bases in between. Germline loops: CDR1 SGHRS, CDR2 YFSETQ. CDR3 length: 15 amino acids. The CDR3 sequence: CASSLGGTLNTEAFF. CDR3 DNA: TGCGCCAGCAGCTTGGGGGGGACACTGAACACTGAAGCTTTCTTT.